This entry lists 14 T cell receptor beta chains sequenced from one sample in a study of Graves' ophthalmopathy and Graves' hyperthyroidism. Amplified material comprised TCR beta CDR3 regions derived from RNA transcripts. Second-round multiplex PCR came after first-round RT-PCR with HTBI primers. Each CDR3 protein is one row after TCRdb ran MiXCR on the multiplex PCR reads. This table has 650,000 to 800,000 distinct CDR3 sequences, roughly 39% appearing once. Sequenced: peripheral blood. These receptors were collected from an adult man with Graves' ophthalmopathy.

The chain links TRBV7-2 to TRBJ1-5; D is unclear. The V gene lost 1 base and the J gene lost 0 bases, with 10 bases spanning the gap. CDR3 size: 16 residues. Germline values: CDR1 SGHTA, CDR2 FQGNSA. The CDR3 sequence is CASSLGSAYSNQPQHF. The CDR3, as DNA: TGTGCCAGCAGCTTAGGGTCCGCTTATAGCAATCAGCCCCAGCATTTT.

Comments on this clonotype: The junction does not match germline at one end; this may be a read error. The CDR3 spells CASSFITGGFTEASF. CDR3 sequence (DNA): TGTGCCAGCAGCTTTATTACAGGGGGATTCACTGAAGCTTCCTTT. The chain is built from TRBV5-6 and TRBJ1-1; 8 nucleotides line up with TRBD1. The CDR3 runs 15 residues. Germline CDR1 reads SGHDT; CDR2 reads YYEEEE.

This chain links TRBV19 with TRBJ2-3; D uncertain. Trimming pared 7 bases from V and 2 bases from J, leaving 10 bases between. Looked up from germline, CDR1 is LNHDA and CDR2 is SQIVND (reference sequence). The CDR3 covers 13 residues. The CDR3 DNA is TGTGCCAGTACCTCTACTCCCACAGATACGCAGTATTTT. This encodes CASTSTPTDTQYF.

DNA of the CDR3: TGCGCCAGCAGCTTGGTTTCTAGCGGATATTACGAGCAGTACTTC. Protein product: CASSLVSSGYYEQYF. The chain has TRBV5-1 and TRBJ2-7, with 7 nucleotides matching TRBD2. CDR3 length: 15 residues. The trim removed 0 bases at V and 4 bases at J, leaving 7 bases unmatched. Germline-derived CDR1 and CDR2 are SGHRS and YFSETQ.

This clonotype is a singleton in its sample. This is likely a read error, given that the CDR3 carries no conserved phenylalanine or tryptophan at its end. It is unclear where the CDR3 begins or ends on the DNA, so no DNA is shown, and the CDR3 is as TCRdb lists it. The chain uses TRBV20-1 and TRBJ1-3; TRBD1 reflects the table's D call only, with no check against the DNA. Including both end residues, the CDR3 is 11 amino acids long. The germline V gene has CDR1 DFQATT and CDR2 SNEGSKA (reference sequence). The CDR3 sequence: CSARAQGALNT.

In the case of this clonotype: The conserved phenylalanine or tryptophan is not found at the CDR3 terminus, so this likely reflects a read error. It is unclear where the CDR3 begins or ends on the DNA, so no DNA is shown, and the CDR3 is as TCRdb lists it. This chain joins TRBV24-1 and TRBJ1-1. The CDR3 numbers 8 amino acids, ends counted. The V gene's germline CDR1 is KGHDR and CDR2 SFDVKD. The CDR3 protein is CATSDLVA.

As for this clonotype: This could be a read error, since a much larger clone is one nucleotide away. V usage is TRBV7-9 and J usage is TRBJ2-5; D is undetermined. CDR1 is SEHNR and CDR2 is FQNEAQ in the germline V gene (reference sequence). CDR3 size: 12 residues. Trimming cost V 4 bases and J 5 bases, with 8 bases left between them. CDR3 sequence (DNA): TGTGCCAGCAGCTCGACATGCGAGACCCAGTACTTC. The encoded protein is CASSSTCETQYF.

This clonotype was counted at least ten times. This rearrangement joins TRBV10-3 to TRBJ2-7; D gene uncertain. The germline V gene encodes CDR1 ENHRY and CDR2 SYGVKD. This CDR3 is 11 amino acids long. The V end lost 0 bases, the J end lost 5 bases, and 2 bases lay between the germline ends. The CDR3 DNA is TGTGCCATCAGTGAGTCGAACGAGCAGTACTTC. Its translation: CAISESNEQYF.

This rearrangement joins TRBV20-1 to TRBJ1-4, with 9 nucleotides matching TRBD1. The germline CDR1 and CDR2 sequences are DFQATT and SNEGSKA (reference sequence). V trimming: 0 bases; J trimming: 4 bases; junction bases outside the gene matches: 3. The CDR3 has 15 amino acids. In nucleotides, the CDR3 is TGCAGTGCTAGAGATCAGGACAGGGGTAATGAAAAACTGTTTTTT. Protein product: CSARDQDRGNEKLFF.

This clonotype appeared a few times. The rearrangement uses TRBV7-3 and TRBJ2-2, with TRBD2 matching over 9 bases. The CDR3 is 14 amino acids. Germline-derived CDR1 and CDR2 are SGHTA and FQGTGA. V lost 8 bases and J lost 1; bases outside the gene matches: 2. The CDR3 coding sequence is TGTGCCAGCCTTAGCGGGAGGAACACCGGGGAGCTGTTTTTT. This codes for CASLSGRNTGELFF.

This clonotype was recorded a few times. This could be a read error, since a much larger clone is one nucleotide away. The chain is built from TRBV2 and TRBJ1-2, with unresolved D. The CDR3 extends over 13 amino acids. Germline-derived CDR1 and CDR2 are SNHLY and FYNNEI. V was shortened by 3 bases and J by 3 bases, with 8 bases between the two germline ends. The CDR3 DNA follows: TGTGCCAGCAGTGACGGGAAAGACTATGGCTACACCTTC. Protein product: CASSDGKDYGYTF.

The chain combines TRBV29-1 with TRBJ1-2, with 9 nucleotides matching TRBD1. The CDR3 loop spans 13 amino acids. Looked up from germline, CDR1 is SQVTM and CDR2 is ANQGSEA. Germline trimming cut 7 bases from V and 6 bases from J; bases unmatched to any gene: 9. Here the CDR3 DNA reads TGCAGCGGAGAAATTACAGGGGGCGATGGCTACACCTTC. Its translation: CSGEITGGDGYTF. Together with reference TRBV29-1 and TRBJ1-2, the CDR3 gives the full variable domain: SAVISQKPSRDICQRGTSLTIQCQVDSQVTMMFWYRQQPGQSLTLIATANQGSEATYESGFVIDKFPISRPNLTFSTLTVSNMSPEDSSIYLCSGEITGGDGYTFGSGTRLTVV.

This clonotype was picked up one time. The rearrangement uses TRBV2 and TRBJ1-6; D uncertain. V lost 5 bases, J lost 2 bases, and 10 bases lay in between. The CDR3 contains 15 residues. Germline lookup yields CDR1 SNHLY and CDR2 FYNNEI. CDR3 sequence reads: CASSLARPYNSPLHF. The DNA for the CDR3 is TGTGCCAGCAGTTTAGCGCGCCCCTATAATTCACCCCTCCACTTT. The variable domain in full, with the rest retrieved from reference TRBV2 and TRBJ1-6, is EPEVTQTPSHQVTQMGQEVILRCVPISNHLYFYWYRQILGQKVEFLVSFYNNEISEKSEIFDDQFSVERPDGSNFTLKIRSTKLEDSAMYFCASSLARPYNSPLHFGNGTRLTVT.

Ten or more counts support this clonotype. This rearrangement joins TRBV15 to TRBJ1-5; tentatively, D is TRBD1 (5 bases). This CDR3 contains 13 residues. With 2 bases removed from V and 5 bases from J, the gap between germline ends came to 7 bases. CDR1 is LNHNV and CDR2 is YYDKDF in the germline V gene (reference sequence). The CDR3 reads CATSRQTDQPQHF. CDR3 in DNA: TGTGCCACCAGCAGACAGACAGATCAGCCCCAGCATTTT.